This TCR beta chain was identified in a study of blood T cells in healthy people across ages. Study-wide points: Naive CD4+ cell counts and diversity both ran higher in long-lived than in aged donors. Researchers said unsorted PBMCs prevented a conclusive naive versus antigen-experienced comparison.

About this clonotype: No antigen is known for it.

The V gene's germline CDR1 is DFQATT and CDR2 SNEGSKA (reference sequence). The CDR3 extends over 13 amino acids. The V and J ends lost 1 base and 3 bases respectively, with 10 bases between them. A second PCR of about 7 to 11 cycles used a sample-barcoded 5' primer and a J-beta primer mix. A template-switch adaptor that had 12 random nucleotides put a tag on each cDNA molecule. Each sample provided no less than 2.5 million CDR3-containing paired-end reads. TCRdb independently ran MiXCR on the 5' RACE reads; one entry per CDR3 protein. The sample records around 2 million distinct CDR3 sequences, 35% to 50% being singletons.

This chain links TRBV20-1 with TRBJ2-7; D unresolved. The receptor's source is a human donor in good health. The material sequenced was blood. The CDR3 reads CSARVMGGYEQYF. For the CDR3, the DNA is TGCAGTGCTAGAGTGATGGGCGGCTACGAGCAGTACTTC.